The present T cell receptor beta chain was sequenced within a study of T cells expressing NK-cell markers. TCRdb reanalyzed the 5' RACE reads, giving one entry per CDR3 protein sequence and no DNA. The listing records about 540,000 distinct CDR3 sequences. The source is a young man in good health. The specimen was blood T cells: a sorted CD56 or NKG2C T cell subset, CD4+ or CD8+ T cells, or bulk PBMC T cells (not recorded which).

This CDR3 reads CASSQVGLLDNEQFF. The V and J genes are TRBV4-2 and TRBJ2-1; the TCRdb call, TRBD2, lacks DNA for checking. CDR1 and CDR2 (germline): LGHNA, YNFKEQ. This CDR3 has 15 residues.